These 30 T cell receptor beta chains came from one sample sequenced in a study of T cell clones after liver transplantation. No cognate antigen is known for these TCRs. Sequencing of dividing CFSE-low cells from the MLR defined alloreactive TCRbeta sequences. Some clones are missing from TCRdb's copy, which holds only in-frame ones; the method was immunoSEQ multiplex PCR. The sample yields about 5,000 clones, under 50% seen once. Material for sequencing was CD4+ T cells from cultured PBMCs. The source of these receptors is a human patient who received a liver transplant. A share of the T cells may be of graft donor origin.

By proportion, this clone is medium-sized. The chain carries TRBV30 and TRBJ1-4; D remains unclear. Germline CDR1 and CDR2: GTSNPN and SVGIG (reference sequence). The V gene lost 0 bases and the J gene lost 5 bases, with 10 bases spanning the gap. The CDR3 is made up of 14 amino acids. The DNA for the CDR3 is TGTGCCTGGAGTGTCGGTGTGTTGAATGAAAAACTGTTTTTT. Protein product: CAWSVGVLNEKLFF.

This sequence joins TRBV27 and TRBJ1-5; no clear D gene. CDR3 length equals 15 residues. Trimming removed 5 bases from V and 2 bases from J, with 13 bases in between. Germline CDR1 and CDR2: MNHEY and SMNVEV (reference sequence). The CDR3 spells CASSRSLAGNQPQHF. The CDR3 DNA sequence: TGTGCCAGCAGTCGATCCCTGGCAGGCAATCAGCCCCAGCATTTT.

This clone was picked up a small number of times. Other DNA sequences in the same sample also yield this CDR3. The rearrangement joins TRBV7-2 to TRBJ1-5, with D uncertain. The CDR3 extends over 15 amino acids. Germline CDR1 reads SGHTA; CDR2 reads FQGNSA. V was clipped by 6 bases and J by 0 bases, with 12 bases between them. CDR3 protein: CASSLAGLSNQPQHF. DNA of the CDR3: TGTGCCAGCAGTTTGGCGGGCCTTAGCAATCAGCCCCAGCATTTT.

This chain joins TRBV2 and TRBJ2-3, with unresolved D. The germline V and J ends were trimmed by 7 bases and 1 base, with 12 bases remaining between them. CDR3 length equals 14 residues. Germline values: CDR1 SNHLY, CDR2 FYNNEI. The CDR3 nucleotides read TGTGCCAGCAATGCCCCCAGTCGCACAGATACGCAGTATTTT. This codes for CASNAPSRTDTQYF. The whole variable domain, remainder taken from reference TRBV2 and TRBJ2-3, is EPEVTQTPSHQVTQMGQEVILRCVPISNHLYFYWYRQILGQKVEFLVSFYNNEISEKSEIFDDQFSVERPDGSNFTLKIRSTKLEDSAMYFCASNAPSRTDTQYFGPGTRLTVL.

By sample fraction, this clone is medium-sized (0.01 to 0.1%). The chain combines TRBV5-4 with TRBJ2-1; 15 bases are shared with TRBD2. The CDR3 consists of 18 residues. Germline lookup yields CDR1 SGHNT and CDR2 YYREEE (reference sequence). V lost 5 bases to trimming and J lost 0 bases; unmatched junction nucleotides: 6. CDR3 residues: CASSGLAGGPSSYNEQFF. Here the CDR3 DNA reads TGTGCCAGCAGTGGACTAGCGGGAGGGCCTAGCTCCTACAATGAGCAGTTCTTC.

Within the sample, this clone is medium-sized. This chain links TRBV5-1 with TRBJ2-5; 9 positions agree with TRBD2. After removal of 5 bases from V and 5 bases from J, the junction contained 10 bases not matched to a gene. The V gene's germline CDR1 is SGHRS and CDR2 YFSETQ. The CDR3 runs to 15 residues. The CDR3 protein is CASSSVAGAVETQYF. CDR3 sequence (DNA): TGCGCCAGCAGTTCGGTAGCGGGAGCCGTGGAGACCCAGTACTTC.

The rearrangement links TRBV7-9 to TRBJ2-2; 7 bases align to TRBD1. Looked up from germline, CDR1 is SEHNR and CDR2 is FQNEAQ (reference sequence). This CDR3 region has 14 residues. V lost 5 bases to trimming and J lost 6 bases; unmatched junction nucleotides: 6. The CDR3 sequence: CASSPRTGSGELFF. As DNA, the CDR3 is TGTGCCAGCAGCCCGCGGACAGGATCCGGGGAGCTGTTTTTT.

The chain couples TRBV6-1 to TRBJ2-2; tentatively, D is TRBD1 or TRBD2 (7 bases each). The CDR3 has 15 residues. V was clipped by 5 bases and J by 4 bases, with 14 bases between them. Per germline, CDR1 MNHNS and CDR2 SASEGT. CDR3 loop: CASSSGGAGTGELFF. CDR3 nucleotide sequence: TGTGCCAGCAGTTCAGGGGGGGCGGGCACCGGGGAGCTGTTTTTT.

The CDR3 DNA follows: TGTGCCAGCAGCTCACAGCGGGCTAGCTCCTACAATGAGCAGTTCTTC. Its translation: CASSSQRASSYNEQFF. J is TRBJ2-1 and V is TRBV11-2, with D possibly matching TRBD2 (6 bases). The length of the CDR3 is 16 residues. Trimming left V 4 bases short and J 0 bases short, with 13 bases between. Germline assignment: CDR1 SGHAT and CDR2 FQNNGV.

This clone counts as medium-sized. Additional DNA sequences in this sample encode the identical CDR3. V is TRBV29-1 and J is TRBJ2-3; TRBD1 matches 12 bases. From germline, CDR1 is SQVTM and CDR2 ANQGSEA. V gave up 7 bases and J gave up 3 bases; unmatched junction bases: 2. This CDR3 spans 13 amino acids. Written as DNA, the CDR3 is TGCAGCGCGGGACAGGGGGCAACAGATACGCAGTATTTT. As protein: CSAGQGATDTQYF.

This clone is classed as medium-sized. This chain uses TRBV19 with TRBJ2-3; D gene unclear. CDR3 length: 15 amino acids. From germline, CDR1 is LNHDA and CDR2 SQIVND (reference sequence). Trimming shortened V by 6 bases and J by 6 bases, and 19 bases separated the two germline ends. Here the CDR3 reads CASSNTLGVGDTQYF. The CDR3 DNA follows: TGTGCCAGTAGCAATACCCTTGGAGTGGGGGATACGCAGTATTTT.

A few counts support this clone. The genes are TRBV2 and TRBJ2-1; D unresolved. Germline V gene sequence: CDR1 SNHLY, CDR2 FYNNEI. The V and J ends lost 6 bases and 6 bases respectively, with 9 bases between them. This CDR3 contains 12 residues. The CDR3 is CASSTDSNEQFF. The CDR3 DNA is TGTGCCAGCAGCACAGATTCCAATGAGCAGTTCTTC.

The chain is built from TRBV11-2 and TRBJ1-1, with D uncertain. This CDR3 spans 11 amino acids. V was shortened by 6 bases and J by 3 bases, with 5 bases between the two germline ends. Germline CDR1 SGHAT, CDR2 FQNNGV. The CDR3 loop is CASRSYTEAFF. CDR3 sequence (DNA): TGTGCCAGCAGGAGTTACACTGAAGCTTTCTTT.

The J gene is TRBJ2-6, the V gene TRBV19; D is uncertain. V lost 10 bases and J 0 bases, leaving 10 bases between the germline ends. The CDR3 has 14 residues. The germline V gene has CDR1 LNHDA and CDR2 SQIVND (reference sequence). The CDR3 region has the DNA TGTGCCACCGCAGGATTCTCTGGGGCCAACGTCCTGACTTTC. This gives the protein CATAGFSGANVLTF.

J is TRBJ2-1 and V is TRBV28; TRBD2 agrees at 9 bases. CDR1 MDHEN and CDR2 SYDVKM come from the germline V gene. V shed 7 bases, J shed 9 bases, and the junction held 13 bases outside the gene matches. The CDR3 contains 15 residues. In DNA form, the CDR3 reads TGTGCCAGCATCAATAGCGGGGGCTTAGAGAGTGAGCAGTTCTTC. Its protein product is CASINSGGLESEQFF.

This clone was recorded a few times. The chain recombines TRBV5-4 with TRBJ2-5, with 7 bases identical to TRBD2. The CDR3 contains 16 residues. Germline CDR1 SGHNT, CDR2 YYREEE (reference sequence). J was trimmed by 4 bases and V by 1 base; bases with no gene match: 10. The CDR3 sequence: CASSLSVGGPLETQYF. The CDR3 DNA is TGTGCCAGCAGCTTGTCGGTGGGAGGGCCTCTAGAGACCCAGTACTTC.

This chain links TRBV5-1 with TRBJ2-1, with 12 bases aligning to TRBD2. The CDR3 extends over 14 amino acids. Germline V gives CDR1 SGHRS, CDR2 YFSETQ. Trimming took 7 bases from V and 7 from J; bases not matched to a gene: 6. In DNA, the CDR3 is TGCGCCAGCTATGGACTAGCGGGATTGAATGAGCAGTTCTTC. It is translated as CASYGLAGLNEQFF. The full variable domain, with the rest looked up from reference TRBV5-1 and TRBJ2-1, is KAGVTQTPRYLIKTRGQQVTLSCSPISGHRSVSWYQQTPGQGLQFLFEYFSETQRNKGNFPGRFSGRQFSNSRSEMNVSTLELGDSALYLCASYGLAGLNEQFFGPGTRLTVL.

The V call is TRBV19, the J call TRBJ1-4; D not certain. This CDR3 region has 13 residues. The V and J ends lost 6 bases and 8 bases respectively, with 13 bases between them. Germline V lookup: CDR1 LNHDA, CDR2 SQIVND (reference sequence). The CDR3, as DNA: TGTGCCAGTAGGACACAGTTGCGGGAAAAACTGTTTTTT. Translation gives CASRTQLREKLFF. Variable domain in full (rest from reference TRBV19 and TRBJ1-4): DGGITQSPKYLFRKEGQNVTLSCEQNLNHDAMYWYRQDPGQGLRLIYYSQIVNDFQKGDIAEGYSVSREKKESFPLTVTSAQKNPTAFYLCASRTQLREKLFFGSGTQLSVL.

The chain recombines TRBV5-6 with TRBJ2-3; TRBD1 agrees at 7 bases. The CDR3 is 16 residues long. Germline V lookup: CDR1 SGHDT, CDR2 YYEEEE. Trimming cost V 4 bases and J 13 bases; bases outside gene matches: 21. The CDR3 spells CASSSSRGTAQILEYF. CDR3 nucleotide sequence: TGTGCCAGCAGCAGCAGCCGAGGGACAGCACAGATTCTGGAGTATTTT.

V is TRBV4-3 and J is TRBJ2-3; D uncertain. Trimming removed 0 bases at V and 3 bases at J, with 7 bases between. Germline V gene sequence: CDR1 LGHNA, CDR2 YSLEER. This CDR3 spans 14 amino acids. CDR3 DNA sequence: TGCGCCAGCAGCCAAGAGTGGATGACAGATACGCAGTATTTT. It codes for CASSQEWMTDTQYF.

The chain uses TRBV5-1 and TRBJ2-5; TRBD2 aligns across 8 bases. CDR1 and CDR2 (germline): SGHRS, YFSETQ. There are 16 residues in the CDR3. Losses at the gene ends were 1 base for V and 2 bases for J; bases not matched to a gene: 7. The DNA for the CDR3 is TGCGCCAGCAGCTTGAGTACTAGCGGAGCTCAAGAGACCCAGTACTTC. Amino acid sequence: CASSLSTSGAQETQYF.

This clone was counted only a few times. The CDR3 loop is CASSTRPTGNEKLFF. The CDR3 bases are TGTGCCAGCAGTACGCGACCCACCGGGAATGAAAAACTGTTTTTT. The chain joins TRBV6-6 to TRBJ1-4; D gene uncertain. The CDR3 is 15 residues long. Looked up from germline, CDR1 is MNHNY and CDR2 is SVGAGI (reference sequence). Trimming left V 5 bases short and J 5 bases short, with 15 bases between.

This clone is deemed medium-sized. V usage is TRBV19 and J usage is TRBJ2-5; 7 positions agree with TRBD2. CDR3 length equals 14 residues. Trimming removed 5 bases from V and 2 bases from J; junction bases left unmatched: 5. Germline loops: CDR1 LNHDA, CDR2 SQIVND (reference sequence). CDR3 protein: CASSVGGWQETQYF. CDR3 nucleotides: TGTGCCAGTAGTGTCGGGGGGTGGCAAGAGACCCAGTACTTC.

V gene TRBV7-6 combines with J gene TRBJ2-6, with TRBD1 matching over 7 bases. The CDR3 has 17 residues. CDR1 and CDR2 (germline): SGHVS, FNYEAQ. Germline trimming cut 5 bases from V and 5 bases from J; bases unmatched to any gene: 12. CDR3 protein: CASSPPKTGIRANVLTF. For the CDR3, the DNA is TGTGCCAGCAGCCCTCCCAAGACAGGGATTAGGGCCAACGTCCTGACTTTC.

V is TRBV6-4 and J is TRBJ2-7; 10 nucleotides match TRBD1. The V gene end was trimmed by 6 bases and the J gene end by 3 bases; junction bases not matched to a gene: 8. The CDR3 loop spans 15 amino acids. The germline gives CDR1 MRHNA, CDR2 SNTAGT. The CDR3 bases are TGTGCCAGCAGCCAGGGACAGGGGATCGGCTACGAGCAGTACTTC. This gives the protein CASSQGQGIGYEQYF.

The rearrangement links TRBV6-5 to TRBJ2-7; D is uncertain. CDR3 size: 13 residues. The V end lost 2 bases, the J end lost 3 bases, and 8 bases lay between the germline ends. The germline V gene has CDR1 MNHEY and CDR2 SVGAGI. The CDR3 protein is CASSYEVSYEQYF. The CDR3 DNA sequence: TGTGCCAGCAGTTACGAAGTCAGCTACGAGCAGTACTTC.

This chain uses TRBV10-3 with TRBJ2-7, with 8 bases matching TRBD1. V was pared by 2 bases and J by 0 bases, with 12 bases of the junction left unmatched. The CDR3 covers 18 residues. Germline assignment: CDR1 ENHRY and CDR2 SYGVKD. The CDR3 protein is CAISELPGQATGSYEQYF. In DNA form, the CDR3 reads TGTGCCATCAGTGAGCTCCCGGGACAGGCGACGGGCTCCTACGAGCAGTACTTC.

This clone was counted a few times. This chain connects TRBV18 to TRBJ1-1; the D is unclear. V lost 0 bases to trimming and J lost 1 base, with 12 bases between them. CDR1 KGHSH and CDR2 LQKENI come from the germline V gene. This CDR3 has 16 residues. The CDR3 coding sequence is TGTGCCAGCTCACCACCGCAGGTCCAAGAGAACACTGAAGCTTTCTTT. It yields the protein CASSPPQVQENTEAFF.

The genes are TRBV7-2 and TRBJ2-2; no firm D call. Germline V lookup: CDR1 SGHTA, CDR2 FQGNSA. The CDR3 consists of 14 residues. V was trimmed by 1 base and J by 6 bases, leaving 9 bases between them. The CDR3 protein is CASSLVRVPGELFF. In DNA, the CDR3 is TGTGCCAGCAGCTTAGTGAGAGTCCCCGGGGAGCTGTTTTTT.

The chain is built from TRBV5-1 and TRBJ1-1, with unresolved D. V lost 2 bases and J 7 bases, leaving 6 bases between the germline ends. Per germline, CDR1 SGHRS and CDR2 YFSETQ. CDR3 size: 11 residues. In DNA, the CDR3 is TGCGCCAGCAGCTTCCAAGGTGAAGCTTTCTTT. The encoded protein is CASSFQGEAFF.